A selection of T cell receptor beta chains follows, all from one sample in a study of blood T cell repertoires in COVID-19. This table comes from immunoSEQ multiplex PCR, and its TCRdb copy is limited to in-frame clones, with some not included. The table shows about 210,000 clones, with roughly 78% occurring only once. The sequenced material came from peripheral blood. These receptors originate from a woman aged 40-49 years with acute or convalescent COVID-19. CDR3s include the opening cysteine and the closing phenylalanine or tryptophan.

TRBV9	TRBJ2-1	CASSTDSLYNEQFF
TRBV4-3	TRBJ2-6	CASSLGTGSGANVLTF
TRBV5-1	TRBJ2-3	CASRPRSVGAPDTDTQYF
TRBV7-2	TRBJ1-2	CASRPTTGRTNYGYTF
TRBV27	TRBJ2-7	CASKPLSDYSYEQYF
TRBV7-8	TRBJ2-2	CASSLVFGGDTGELFF
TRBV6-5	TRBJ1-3	CASSPGIGNTIYF
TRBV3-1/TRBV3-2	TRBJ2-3	CASRRAGGRADTQYF
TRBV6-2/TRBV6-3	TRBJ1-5	CASSPGTGLYENQPQHF
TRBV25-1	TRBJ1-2	CASSRDRVGYTF
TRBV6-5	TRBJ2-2	CASSPDRVAWELFF
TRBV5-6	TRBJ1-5	CASSLVGTGHQPQHF
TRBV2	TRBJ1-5	CASSVPGQGDRHNQPQHF
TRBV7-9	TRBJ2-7	CASSPTGWTPSYEQYF
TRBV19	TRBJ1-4	CASTSDTKEKLFF
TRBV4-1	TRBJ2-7	CARSRQDGPPYEQYF
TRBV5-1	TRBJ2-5	CASSPGLAGGPAVETQYF
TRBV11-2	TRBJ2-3	CASSSLGGAADTQYF
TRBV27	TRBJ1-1	CASWDRPNTEAFF
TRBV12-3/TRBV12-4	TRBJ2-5	CASSFLETQYF
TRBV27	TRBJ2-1	CASSSTGNEQFF
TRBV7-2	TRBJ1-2	CASSLDIYGYTF
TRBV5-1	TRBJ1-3	CASSLAGTGSGNTIYF
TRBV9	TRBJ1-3	CASSVYGDSGNTIYF
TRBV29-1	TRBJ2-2	CSVVSRAGELFF
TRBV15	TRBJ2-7	CATSRAGGVLDEQYF